Shown below are 32 T cell receptor beta chains from a single sample sequenced in a study of blood T cell repertoires in COVID-19. The table came from immunoSEQ multiplex PCR; TCRdb's copy has only in-frame clones and leaves some out. The sample has 70,000 or so clones; 80% to 90% are singletons. Sequences were obtained from peripheral blood. The source is a man aged 25-40 years with acute or convalescent COVID-19.

The V gene is TRBV11-2, the J gene TRBJ2-3, with D perhaps matching TRBD1 (5 bases). CDR1 is SGHAT, CDR2 FQNNGV, per germline. Trimming took off 2 bases at V and 2 bases at J, with 11 bases between the two ends. The CDR3 consists of 15 residues. Written as DNA, the CDR3 is TGTGCCAGCAGCTTACAGGGCAGGGTCACAGATACGCAGTATTTT. Protein: CASSLQGRVTDTQYF. The whole variable domain, remainder taken from reference TRBV11-2 and TRBJ2-3, is EAGVAQSPRYKIIEKRQSVAFWCNPISGHATLYWYQQILGQGPKLLIQFQNNGVVDDSQLPKDRFSAERLKGVDSTLKIQPAKLEDSAVYLCASSLQGRVTDTQYFGPGTRLTVL.

The V gene is TRBV19, the J gene TRBJ1-2, with 7 bases fitting TRBD1. J gave up 4 bases and V 7 bases, and 6 bases lay outside the gene matches. The CDR3 extends over 13 amino acids. Germline V gives CDR1 LNHDA, CDR2 SQIVND (reference sequence). The CDR3 reads CASMAGGLYGYTF. CDR3 nucleotide sequence: TGTGCCAGTATGGCAGGGGGGCTCTATGGCTACACCTTC.

This clone was observed once. The chain carries TRBV2 and TRBJ2-2, with D possibly TRBD1 on 5 matching bases. CDR3 size: 15 residues. V was cut by 10 bases and J by 0 bases, with 15 bases left in between. Germline V gene lookup returns CDR1 SNHLY and CDR2 FYNNEI. DNA of the CDR3: TGTGCCACCAGCCCATCGACAGCGAACACCGGGGAGCTGTTTTTT. Translation: CATSPSTANTGELFF. Combining the CDR3 with reference TRBV2 and TRBJ2-2 gives the whole variable domain EPEVTQTPSHQVTQMGQEVILRCVPISNHLYFYWYRQILGQKVEFLVSFYNNEISEKSEIFDDQFSVERPDGSNFTLKIRSTKLEDSAMYFCATSPSTANTGELFFGEGSRLTVL.

This sequence joins TRBV5-1 and TRBJ1-1; 9 bases are a match to TRBD1. CDR1 is SGHRS and CDR2 is YFSETQ in the germline V gene. The CDR3 spans 17 residues. V dropped 3 bases and J dropped 2; count of bases not matched to a gene: 11. The CDR3 loop reads CASSSFDRGYSNTEAFF. CDR3 bases: TGCGCCAGCAGCTCCTTTGACAGGGGGTATTCAAACACTGAAGCTTTCTTT. The whole variable domain, remainder taken from reference TRBV5-1 and TRBJ1-1, is KAGVTQTPRYLIKTRGQQVTLSCSPISGHRSVSWYQQTPGQGLQFLFEYFSETQRNKGNFPGRFSGRQFSNSRSEMNVSTLELGDSALYLCASSSFDRGYSNTEAFFGQGTRLTVV.

The CDR3 DNA sequence: TGTGCCAGCCGAACGCAGGGTCTGACTGAAGCTTTCTTT. This encodes CASRTQGLTEAFF. The chain has TRBV2 and TRBJ1-1, with a weak D call TRBD1 (5 bases). Deletions cut 8 bases from V and 5 bases from J, with 15 bases between. The CDR3 is 13 residues long. The germline gives CDR1 SNHLY, CDR2 FYNNEI.

The rearrangement links TRBV6-6 to TRBJ1-1; tentatively, D is TRBD1 (5 bases). The CDR3 is made up of 12 amino acids. V lost 5 bases to trimming and J lost 7 bases, with 11 bases between them. The germline CDR1 and CDR2 sequences are MNHNY and SVGAGI (reference sequence). The CDR3 nucleotides read TGTGCCAGCAGTCTAGGTAGGGGTGAAGCTTTCTTT. Its translation is CASSLGRGEAFF.

The chain couples TRBV9 to TRBJ2-3; D is possibly TRBD1 (6 bases). This CDR3 is 12 amino acids long. Germline V lookup: CDR1 SGDLS, CDR2 YYNGEE. The V end was cut by 0 bases, the J end by 9 bases, with 8 bases between. In nucleotides, the CDR3 is TGTGCCAGCAGCGTAGAGGGGGAAACGCAGTATTTT. Translating it yields CASSVEGETQYF.

This chain uses TRBV27 with TRBJ2-5; 8 positions agree with TRBD2. CDR3 size: 14 residues. Trimming at V came to 7 bases and at J to 3 bases, leaving 7 bases not matched to a gene. Germline V lookup: CDR1 MNHEY, CDR2 SMNVEV (reference sequence). The CDR3 sequence: CASTGGSGEETQYF. CDR3 sequence (DNA): TGTGCCAGCACCGGTGGTAGCGGGGAAGAGACCCAGTACTTC.

V usage is TRBV12-3 or TRBV12-4 and J usage is TRBJ1-5; D is ambiguous. The CDR3 contains 12 residues. V dropped 2 bases and J dropped 4 bases, with 3 bases sitting between them. The CDR3 sequence: CASSLYNQPQHF. CDR3 bases: TGTGCCAGCAGTTTATATAATCAGCCCCAGCATTTT.

This chain uses TRBV6-1 with TRBJ1-4; tentatively, D is TRBD1 (5 bases). V lost 3 bases and J 1 base, leaving 15 bases between the germline ends. Germline CDR1 MNHNS, CDR2 SASEGT. The CDR3 length is 17 residues. CDR3 DNA sequence: TGTGCCAGCAGTGATTTCTCGGGGGTGGGAACTAATGAAAAACTGTTTTTT. Amino acid sequence: CASSDFSGVGTNEKLFF.

This rearrangement joins TRBV5-1 to TRBJ1-4; D perhaps matches TRBD1 (6 bases). There are 17 residues in the CDR3. V gave up 3 bases and J gave up 5 bases, with 20 bases separating them. Germline V gene data show CDR1 as SGHRS and CDR2 as YFSETQ. This CDR3 is CASSSDPRQVLNEKLFF. The CDR3 DNA follows: TGCGCCAGCAGCTCAGACCCGAGACAGGTCCTCAATGAAAAACTGTTTTTT.

This clone occurred a few times. The chain employs TRBV5-1 and TRBJ2-1; 9 bases align to TRBD1. CDR1 is SGHRS, CDR2 YFSETQ, per germline. V shed 2 bases and J 7 bases; nucleotides not matched to a gene: 7. CDR3 length equals 15 residues. CDR3 in DNA: TGCGCCAGCAGCTTTTTACAGGGGGCGAGGAATGAGCAGTTCTTC. Encoded protein: CASSFLQGARNEQFF.

J is TRBJ2-6 and V is TRBV5-6; 8 bases are shared with TRBD1. Trimming removed 4 bases from V and 2 bases from J; junction bases left unmatched: 2. Germline assignment: CDR1 SGHDT and CDR2 YYEEEE. This CDR3 is 15 amino acids long. The CDR3 DNA is TGTGCCAGCAGCATGGGACAGGCTGGGGCCAACGTCCTGACTTTC. This sequence encodes CASSMGQAGANVLTF.

The chain uses TRBV2 and TRBJ2-1, with 9 bases fitting TRBD1. The CDR3 spans 15 residues. V trimming: 4 bases; J trimming: 3 bases; junction bases outside the gene matches: 4. The germline V gene encodes CDR1 SNHLY and CDR2 FYNNEI. CDR3 nucleotides: TGTGCCAGCAGTGGTTGGGACAGGGTCTACAATGAGCAGTTCTTC. It is translated as CASSGWDRVYNEQFF.

The rearrangement uses TRBV12-3 or TRBV12-4 and TRBJ1-1, with TRBD1 as a possible D gene (6 bases). The germline V and J ends were trimmed by 8 bases and 0 bases, with 10 bases remaining between them. The CDR3 runs to 13 residues. Here the CDR3 DNA reads TGTGCCAGCTCTGGACAGATGAACACTGAAGCTTTCTTT. Protein product: CASSGQMNTEAFF.

In DNA form, the CDR3 reads TGCAGCGTTGAGAACTTAGGGGTGAAAGCTTTCTTT. Translation gives CSVENLGVKAFF. The gene calls are TRBV29-1 and TRBJ1-1; weak D call: TRBD1 (5 bases). Germline V gives CDR1 SQVTM, CDR2 ANQGSEA. CDR3 size: 12 residues. V was clipped by 3 bases and J by 9 bases, with 14 bases between them.

The chain links TRBV9 to TRBJ1-1; D is perhaps TRBD1 (5 bases). CDR3 size: 17 residues. V lost 0 bases, J lost 5 bases, and 20 bases lay in between. CDR1 is SGDLS, CDR2 YYNGEE, per germline. The CDR3 coding sequence is TGTGCCAGCAGCGTAGATTTAGGTGGGCAGGGAGGGACTGAAGCTTTCTTT. Amino acid sequence: CASSVDLGGQGGTEAFF.

The J gene is TRBJ1-2, the V gene TRBV2; the D gene is possibly TRBD1 (6 bases). The CDR3 is 15 amino acids. Trimming pared 3 bases from V and 0 bases from J, leaving 11 bases between. Germline lookup yields CDR1 SNHLY and CDR2 FYNNEI. The CDR3 protein is CASSDQGRANYGYTF. CDR3 DNA sequence: TGTGCCAGCAGTGACCAGGGGAGGGCTAACTATGGCTACACCTTC.

This chain joins TRBV6-6 and TRBJ1-6, with a possible D match to TRBD1 (5 bases). CDR1 is MNHNY and CDR2 is SVGAGI in the germline V gene (reference sequence). The CDR3 is made up of 12 amino acids. CDR3 in amino acids: CGSRGEDSPLHF. The CDR3 nucleotides read TGTGGCAGTCGGGGGGAAGATTCACCCCTCCACTTT.

V and J are TRBV2 and TRBJ1-3; D call uncertain. V gave up 5 bases and J gave up 3 bases, with 11 bases separating them. CDR1 is SNHLY and CDR2 is FYNNEI in the germline V gene. The CDR3 consists of 14 residues. In DNA, the CDR3 is TGTGCCAGCAGTCTGAGGGTGGATGGAAACACCATATATTTT. This encodes CASSLRVDGNTIYF.

V is TRBV6-5 and J is TRBJ2-7, with 8 bases lining up with TRBD1. The CDR3 length is 12 residues. Trimming took 6 bases from V and 3 from J; bases not matched to a gene: 1. Germline assignment: CDR1 MNHEY and CDR2 SVGAGI. CDR3 coding DNA: TGTGCCAGCAGGACAGGGGACTACGAGCAGTACGTC. This gives the protein CASRTGDYEQYV.

The chain links TRBV4-2 to TRBJ1-2; 7 bases fit TRBD1. J was trimmed by 4 bases and V by 5 bases; bases with no gene match: 7. This CDR3 has 14 residues. Germline V CDR1 and CDR2: LGHNA, YNFKEQ. CDR3 region: CASSDRDTGYGYTF. The CDR3 DNA reads as TGTGCCAGCAGCGACAGGGACACGGGCTATGGCTACACCTTC.

This chain uses TRBV29-1 with TRBJ1-2; 7 bases line up with TRBD1. The CDR3 contains 13 residues. Germline loops: CDR1 SQVTM, CDR2 ANQGSEA. Germline trimming cut 5 bases from V and 4 bases from J; bases unmatched to any gene: 7. CDR3 sequence (DNA): TGCAGCGTTAGACAGGGTAGTGGCTATGGCTACACCTTC. Translated: CSVRQGSGYGYTF.

DNA for the CDR3: TGTGCCAGCAGTCAACAGGACAGGGGATCGGACGAGCAGTACTTC. Residues: CASSQQDRGSDEQYF. The gene calls are TRBV6-5 and TRBJ2-7; 9 bases agree with TRBD1. The germline V gene has CDR1 MNHEY and CDR2 SVGAGI. The CDR3 is 15 amino acids. The ends lost 5 bases at V and 5 bases at J; junction bases unmatched: 10.

The V and J genes are TRBV5-1 and TRBJ1-5, with D unclear. V lost 4 bases to trimming and J lost 2 bases, with 13 bases between them. CDR1 and CDR2 from the germline V gene are SGHRS and YFSETQ. This CDR3 contains 15 residues. This CDR3 reads CASSPDGVGNQPQHF. Here the CDR3 DNA reads TGCGCCAGCAGCCCCGACGGGGTAGGCAATCAGCCCCAGCATTTT.

The rearrangement uses TRBV10-3 and TRBJ2-3; 7 bases line up with TRBD1. Per the germline V gene, CDR1 is ENHRY and CDR2 is SYGVKD. The CDR3 is made up of 15 amino acids. The junction had 7 bases not matched to a gene; V was cut back by 6 bases and J by 1 base. CDR3 sequence: CAIRDDRAGTDTQYF. The CDR3 bases are TGTGCCATCAGGGACGACAGGGCCGGCACAGATACGCAGTATTTT.

V gene TRBV5-1 combines with J gene TRBJ1-4; TRBD1 matches at 7 bases. Per germline, CDR1 SGHRS and CDR2 YFSETQ. There are 16 residues in the CDR3. Trimming took 2 bases from V and 4 from J; bases not matched to a gene: 8. The CDR3 DNA reads as TGCGCCAGCAGCTTATCCGGGACAGCCGTTAATGAAAAACTGTTTTTT. Translating gives CASSLSGTAVNEKLFF.

The CDR3 coding sequence is TGTGCCAGCAGCCCCCGGGTGTACACTGAAGCTTTCTTT. Its translation: CASSPRVYTEAFF. This chain uses TRBV5-8 with TRBJ1-1; D is uncertain. This CDR3 comprises 13 residues. CDR1 and CDR2 (germline): SGHTS, YDEGEE. V lost 4 bases and J lost 3, with 10 bases in between.

V is TRBV20-1 and J is TRBJ1-6, with 7 bases that match TRBD1. Germline loops: CDR1 DFQATT, CDR2 SNEGSKA (reference sequence). Trimming took 3 bases from V and 7 from J; bases not matched to a gene: 15. The CDR3 extends over 17 amino acids. Here the CDR3 reads CSASRQGVSGENSPLHF. The CDR3 DNA reads TGCAGTGCTAGTCGACAGGGCGTATCGGGAGAGAATTCACCCCTCCACTTT.

The chain links TRBV27 to TRBJ1-1; D is unclear. The CDR3 sequence is 14 residues long. From germline, CDR1 is MNHEY and CDR2 SMNVEV (reference sequence). The germline V and J ends were trimmed by 4 bases and 5 bases, with 14 bases remaining between them. As DNA, the CDR3 is TGTGCCAGCAGTTACTTCAGGTCGGGGACTGAAGCTTTCTTT. Its protein is CASSYFRSGTEAFF.

The rearrangement joins TRBV2 to TRBJ1-4; TRBD1 matches 8 bases. J gave up 5 bases and V 6 bases, and 2 bases lay outside the gene matches. This CDR3 has 13 residues. Looked up from germline, CDR1 is SNHLY and CDR2 is FYNNEI. CDR3 amino acids: CASSRTGNEKLFF. CDR3 DNA sequence: TGTGCCAGCAGCCGGACAGGGAATGAAAAACTGTTTTTT.

The chain uses TRBV12-3 or TRBV12-4 and TRBJ2-2; TRBD1 might be the D (5 bases). The CDR3 loop spans 11 amino acids. Trimming pared 4 bases from V and 15 bases from J, leaving 12 bases between. The CDR3 DNA reads TGTGCCAGCAGTTACAAGGGGATGGTGTTTTTT. This codes for CASSYKGMVFF.